This T cell receptor beta chain derives from a study of T cells after yellow fever vaccination. Study-level findings and limits: A large majority of primary-vaccination clones showed up again after the booster (approximately 95% CD4, 88% CD8). It was a small share of clonotypes that appeared in both CD4 and CD8 compartments.

TCR cDNA, made by 5'RACE template switching, carried an added universal primer site and UMIs. TCRdb processed the 5' RACE reads anew with MiXCR; each CDR3 protein has one entry. The sample includes 250,000 to 350,000 distinct CDR3 sequences, approximately 4% of them seen just once. Trimming took off 5 bases at V and 7 bases at J, with 18 bases between the two ends. Germline V gene sequence: CDR1 LNHNV, CDR2 YYDKDF (reference sequence). The CDR3 length is 15 residues. Only a few counts were recorded for this clonotype. What it recognizes is unknown. The TCR comes from a man aged 18 to 29 who received the YFV17D yellow fever vaccine. Here the sequenced sample was PBMCs, taken 15 days after the yellow fever booster vaccination. This sequence joins TRBV15 and TRBJ1-5; unclear D gene. The CDR3 nucleotides are TGTGCCACCAGCTCCCTCTACCGGGCAGCGCAGCCCCAGCATTTT. Protein: CATSSLYRAAQPQHF.